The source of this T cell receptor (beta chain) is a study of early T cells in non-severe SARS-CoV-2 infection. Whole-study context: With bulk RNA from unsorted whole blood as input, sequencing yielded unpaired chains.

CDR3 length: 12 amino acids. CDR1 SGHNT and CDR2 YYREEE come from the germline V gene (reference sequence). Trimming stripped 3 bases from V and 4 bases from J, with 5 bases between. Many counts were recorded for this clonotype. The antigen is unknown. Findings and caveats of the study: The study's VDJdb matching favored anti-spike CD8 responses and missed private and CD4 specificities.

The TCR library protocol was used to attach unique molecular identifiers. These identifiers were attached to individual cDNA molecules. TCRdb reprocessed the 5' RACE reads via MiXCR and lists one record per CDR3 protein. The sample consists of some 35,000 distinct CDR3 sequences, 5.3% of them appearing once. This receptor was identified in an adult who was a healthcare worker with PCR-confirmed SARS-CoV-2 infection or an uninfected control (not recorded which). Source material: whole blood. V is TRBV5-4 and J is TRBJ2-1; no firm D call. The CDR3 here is CASSSEYNEQFF. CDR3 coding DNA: TGTGCCAGCAGCTCCGAGTACAATGAGCAGTTCTTC.